This T cell receptor beta chain comes out of a study of cytomegalovirus exposure and HLA in healthy donors. In this sample, this clone turned up a few times. This PCR relied on a set of 60 Vbeta primers and 13 Jbeta primers. Generated by immunoSEQ multiplex PCR, the TCRdb table keeps only in-frame clones and is missing some. The sample has roughly 150,000 clones; 76% are singletons. Participants comprised healthy donors of bone marrow. Between the trimmed V and J ends, which lost 2 bases and 6 bases, there was a span of 11 bases. CDR3 size: 14 residues. The germline V gene encodes CDR1 MNHNS and CDR2 SASEGT.

Material for sequencing was PBMCs. The chain employs TRBV6-1 and TRBJ1-5; perhaps TRBD1 as D (5 bases). This clonotype was sampled from a male donor in good health and CMV-seronegative. CDR3 sequence (DNA): TGTGCCAGCAGTGAATGGGGCCTGGGTCAGCCCCAGCATTTT. It encodes CASSEWGLGQPQHF.